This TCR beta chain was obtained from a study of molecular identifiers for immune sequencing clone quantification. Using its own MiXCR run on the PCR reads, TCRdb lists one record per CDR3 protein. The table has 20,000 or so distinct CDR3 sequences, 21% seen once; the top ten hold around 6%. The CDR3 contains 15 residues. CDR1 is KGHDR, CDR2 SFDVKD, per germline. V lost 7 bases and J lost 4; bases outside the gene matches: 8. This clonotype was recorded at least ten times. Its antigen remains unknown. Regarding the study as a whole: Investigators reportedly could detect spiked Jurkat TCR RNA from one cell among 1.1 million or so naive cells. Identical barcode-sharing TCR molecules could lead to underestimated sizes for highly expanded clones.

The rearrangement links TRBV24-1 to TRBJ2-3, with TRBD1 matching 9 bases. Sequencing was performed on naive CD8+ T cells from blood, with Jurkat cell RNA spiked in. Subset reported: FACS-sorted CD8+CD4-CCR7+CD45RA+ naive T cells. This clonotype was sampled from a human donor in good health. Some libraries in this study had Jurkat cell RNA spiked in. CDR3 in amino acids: CATSPGQGIADTQYF. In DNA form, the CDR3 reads TGTGCCACCAGCCCGGGACAGGGAATCGCAGATACGCAGTATTTT.